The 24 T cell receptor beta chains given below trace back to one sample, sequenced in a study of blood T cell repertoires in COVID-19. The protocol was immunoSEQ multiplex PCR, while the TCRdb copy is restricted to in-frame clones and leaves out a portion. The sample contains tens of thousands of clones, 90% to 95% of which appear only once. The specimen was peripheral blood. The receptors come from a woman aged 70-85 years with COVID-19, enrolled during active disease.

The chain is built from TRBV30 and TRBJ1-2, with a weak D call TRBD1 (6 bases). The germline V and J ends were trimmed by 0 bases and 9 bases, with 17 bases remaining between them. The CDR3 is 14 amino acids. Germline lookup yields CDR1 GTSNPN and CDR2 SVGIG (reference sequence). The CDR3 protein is CAWSVVGDIQSYTF. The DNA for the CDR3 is TGTGCCTGGAGTGTAGTGGGGGACATCCAAAGCTACACCTTC. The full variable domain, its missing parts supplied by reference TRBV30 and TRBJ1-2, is SQTIHQWPATLVQPVGSPLSLECTVEGTSNPNLYWYRQAAGRGLQLLFYSVGIGQISSEVPQNLSASRPQDRQFILSSKKLLLSDSGFYLCAWSVVGDIQSYTFGSGTRLTVV.

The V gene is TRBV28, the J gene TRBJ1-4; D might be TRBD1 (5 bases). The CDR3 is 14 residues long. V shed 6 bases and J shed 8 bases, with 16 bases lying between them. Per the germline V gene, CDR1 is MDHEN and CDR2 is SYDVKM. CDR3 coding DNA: TGTGCCAGCAGCCTCACCCCGGGGGGGGAAAAACTGTTTTTT. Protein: CASSLTPGGEKLFF.

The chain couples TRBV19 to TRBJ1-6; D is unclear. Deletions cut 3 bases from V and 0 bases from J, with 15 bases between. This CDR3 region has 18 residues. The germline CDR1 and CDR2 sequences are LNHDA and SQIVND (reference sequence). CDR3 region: CASSMSSGTSSYNSPLHF. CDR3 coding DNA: TGTGCCAGTAGTATGTCTTCGGGAACGAGCTCCTATAATTCACCCCTCCACTTT.

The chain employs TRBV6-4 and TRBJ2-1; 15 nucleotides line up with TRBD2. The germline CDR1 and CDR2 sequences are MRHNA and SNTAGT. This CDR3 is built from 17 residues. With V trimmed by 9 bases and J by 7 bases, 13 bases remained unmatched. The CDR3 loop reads CASRSGTSGRKGNEQFF. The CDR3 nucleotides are TGTGCCAGTCGCTCCGGGACTAGCGGGAGGAAGGGGAATGAGCAGTTCTTC.

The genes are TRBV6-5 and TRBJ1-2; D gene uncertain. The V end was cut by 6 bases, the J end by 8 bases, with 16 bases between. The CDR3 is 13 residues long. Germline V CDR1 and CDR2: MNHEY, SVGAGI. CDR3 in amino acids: CASSRGANPGYTF. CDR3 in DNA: TGTGCCAGCAGCCGGGGAGCGAACCCGGGCTACACCTTC.

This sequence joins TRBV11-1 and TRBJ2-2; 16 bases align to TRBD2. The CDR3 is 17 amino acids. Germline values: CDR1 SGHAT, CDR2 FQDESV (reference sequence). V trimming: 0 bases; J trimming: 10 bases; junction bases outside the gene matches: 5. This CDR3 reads CASSLAPGLAGGAELFF. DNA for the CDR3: TGTGCCAGCAGCTTAGCCCCGGGACTAGCGGGAGGGGCGGAGCTGTTTTTT.

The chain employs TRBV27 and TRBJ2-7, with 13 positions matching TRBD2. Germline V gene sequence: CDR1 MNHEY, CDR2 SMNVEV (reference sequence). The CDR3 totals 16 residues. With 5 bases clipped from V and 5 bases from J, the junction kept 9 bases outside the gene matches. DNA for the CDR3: TGTGCCAGCAGTCGCGGGACTAGCGGGATTATCGACGAGCAGTACTTC. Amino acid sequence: CASSRGTSGIIDEQYF.

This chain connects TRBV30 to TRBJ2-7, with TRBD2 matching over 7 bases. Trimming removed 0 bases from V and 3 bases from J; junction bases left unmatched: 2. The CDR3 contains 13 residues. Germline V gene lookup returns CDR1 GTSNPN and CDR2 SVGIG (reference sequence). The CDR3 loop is CAWSVGLDYEQYF. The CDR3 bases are TGTGCCTGGAGTGTTGGACTAGACTACGAGCAGTACTTC.

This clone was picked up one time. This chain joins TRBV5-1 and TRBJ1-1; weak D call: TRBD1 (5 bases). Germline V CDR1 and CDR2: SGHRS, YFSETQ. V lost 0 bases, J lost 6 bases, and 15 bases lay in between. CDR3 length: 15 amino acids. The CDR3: CASSLGGLGRAEAFF. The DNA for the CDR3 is TGCGCCAGCAGCTTGGGGGGCTTAGGTAGGGCTGAAGCTTTCTTT.

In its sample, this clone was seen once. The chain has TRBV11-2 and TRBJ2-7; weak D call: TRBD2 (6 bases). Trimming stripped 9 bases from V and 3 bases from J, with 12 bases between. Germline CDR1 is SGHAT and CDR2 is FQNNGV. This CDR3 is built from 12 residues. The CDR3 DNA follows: TGTGCCAGTGGGAGGATCAACTACGAGCAGTACTTC. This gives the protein CASGRINYEQYF.

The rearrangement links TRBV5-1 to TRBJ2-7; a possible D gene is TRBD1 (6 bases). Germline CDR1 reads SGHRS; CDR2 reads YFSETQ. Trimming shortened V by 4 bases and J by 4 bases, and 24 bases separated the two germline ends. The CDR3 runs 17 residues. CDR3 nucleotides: TGCGCCAGCAGCCTCTGGACAGTTTCCGCCGCTTCATACGAGCAGTACTTC. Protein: CASSLWTVSAASYEQYF.

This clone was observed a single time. In DNA, the CDR3 is TGCGCCAGCAGCTTGGGGGGAGGCGCGAACACCGGGGAGCTGTTTTTT. It specifies CASSLGGGANTGELFF. The rearrangement joins TRBV5-1 to TRBJ2-2, with D possibly TRBD2 on 6 matching bases. Trimming stripped 0 bases from V and 0 bases from J, with 9 bases between. Germline loops: CDR1 SGHRS, CDR2 YFSETQ. The CDR3 consists of 16 residues. Full variable domain (remainder filled in from reference TRBV5-1 and TRBJ2-2): KAGVTQTPRYLIKTRGQQVTLSCSPISGHRSVSWYQQTPGQGLQFLFEYFSETQRNKGNFPGRFSGRQFSNSRSEMNVSTLELGDSALYLCASSLGGGANTGELFFGEGSRLTVL.

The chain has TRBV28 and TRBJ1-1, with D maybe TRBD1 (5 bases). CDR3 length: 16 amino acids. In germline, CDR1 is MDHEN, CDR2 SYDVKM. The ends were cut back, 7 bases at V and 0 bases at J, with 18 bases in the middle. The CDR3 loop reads CASNPGGGFMNTEAFF. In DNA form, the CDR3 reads TGTGCCAGCAACCCCGGCGGGGGGTTTATGAACACTGAAGCTTTCTTT.

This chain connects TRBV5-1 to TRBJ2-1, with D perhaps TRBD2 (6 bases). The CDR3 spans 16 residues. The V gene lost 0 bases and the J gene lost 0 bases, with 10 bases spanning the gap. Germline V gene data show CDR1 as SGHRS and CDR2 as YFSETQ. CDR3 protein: CASSLVGGNSYNEQFF. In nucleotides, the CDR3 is TGCGCCAGCAGCTTGGTTGGGGGGAACTCCTACAATGAGCAGTTCTTC. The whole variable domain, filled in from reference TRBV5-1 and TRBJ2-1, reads KAGVTQTPRYLIKTRGQQVTLSCSPISGHRSVSWYQQTPGQGLQFLFEYFSETQRNKGNFPGRFSGRQFSNSRSEMNVSTLELGDSALYLCASSLVGGNSYNEQFFGPGTRLTVL.

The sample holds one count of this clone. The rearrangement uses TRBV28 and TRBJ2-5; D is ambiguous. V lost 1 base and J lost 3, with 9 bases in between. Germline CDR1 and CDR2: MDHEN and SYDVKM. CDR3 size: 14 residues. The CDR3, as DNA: TGTGCCAGCAGTTTATTTGCGGCTAAAGAGACCCAGTACTTC. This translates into CASSLFAAKETQYF.

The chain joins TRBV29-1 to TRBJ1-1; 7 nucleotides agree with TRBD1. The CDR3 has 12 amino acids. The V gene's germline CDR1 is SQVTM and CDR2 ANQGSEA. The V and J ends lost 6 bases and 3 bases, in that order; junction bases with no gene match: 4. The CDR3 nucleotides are TGCAGCGTCCGCACAGGGGACACTGAAGCTTTCTTT. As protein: CSVRTGDTEAFF.

The CDR3 region is CASSPPPRQGEQFF. The CDR3 DNA reads as TGTGCCAGCAGTCCGCCCCCCAGACAGGGTGAGCAGTTCTTC. This chain connects TRBV28 to TRBJ2-1, with 7 bases fitting TRBD1. V dropped 5 bases and J dropped 9; count of bases not matched to a gene: 10. CDR3 size: 14 residues. Germline V lookup: CDR1 MDHEN, CDR2 SYDVKM.

CDR3 loop: CASPTLRTNEKLFF. The CDR3 DNA is TGTGCCAGCCCAACCCTAAGAACTAATGAAAAACTGTTTTTT. This chain joins TRBV5-8 and TRBJ1-4; D ambiguous. Germline V gene lookup returns CDR1 SGHTS and CDR2 YDEGEE. Trimming shortened V by 7 bases and J by 1 base, and 11 bases separated the two germline ends. The CDR3 totals 14 residues.

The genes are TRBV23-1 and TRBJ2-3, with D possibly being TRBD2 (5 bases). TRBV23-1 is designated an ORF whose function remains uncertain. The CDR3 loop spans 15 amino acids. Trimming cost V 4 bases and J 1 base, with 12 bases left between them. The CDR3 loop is CASSREGNRTDTQYF. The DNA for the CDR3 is TGCGCCAGCAGTCGAGAGGGCAACCGCACAGATACGCAGTATTTT.

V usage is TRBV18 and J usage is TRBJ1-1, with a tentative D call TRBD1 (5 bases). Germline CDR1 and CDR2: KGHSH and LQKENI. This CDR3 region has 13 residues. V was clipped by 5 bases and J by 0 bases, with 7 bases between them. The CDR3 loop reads CASSTGLNTEAFF. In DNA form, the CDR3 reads TGTGCCAGCTCAACAGGATTGAACACTGAAGCTTTCTTT.

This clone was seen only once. The CDR3 spells CASSLWDNTNYGYTF. CDR3 in DNA: TGTGCCAGCAGTTTATGGGACAACACTAACTATGGCTACACCTTC. The chain couples TRBV28 to TRBJ1-2, with D possibly TRBD1 on 5 matching bases. From germline, CDR1 is MDHEN and CDR2 SYDVKM. The CDR3 is 15 amino acids. Trimming left V 0 bases short and J 0 bases short, with 8 bases between.

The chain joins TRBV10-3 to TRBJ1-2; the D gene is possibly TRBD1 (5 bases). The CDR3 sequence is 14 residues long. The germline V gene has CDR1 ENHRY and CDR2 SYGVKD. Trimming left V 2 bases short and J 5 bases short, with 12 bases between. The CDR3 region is CAISEDSLSYGYTF. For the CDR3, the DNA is TGTGCCATCAGTGAGGACAGCCTCTCTTATGGCTACACCTTC.

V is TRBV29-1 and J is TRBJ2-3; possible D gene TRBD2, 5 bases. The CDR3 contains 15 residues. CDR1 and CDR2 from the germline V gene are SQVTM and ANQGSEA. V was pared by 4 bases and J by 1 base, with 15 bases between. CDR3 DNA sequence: TGCAGCGTTGGAGGGTGGGCAGAAGGCACAGATACGCAGTATTTT. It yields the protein CSVGGWAEGTDTQYF.

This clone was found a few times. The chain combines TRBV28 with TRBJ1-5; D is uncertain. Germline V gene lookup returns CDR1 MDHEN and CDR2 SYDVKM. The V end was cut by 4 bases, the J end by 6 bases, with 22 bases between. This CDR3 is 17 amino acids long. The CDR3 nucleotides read TGTGCCAGCAGTTACAATGAGCGTCGGAGGATCGGTCAGCCCCAGCATTTT. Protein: CASSYNERRRIGQPQHF. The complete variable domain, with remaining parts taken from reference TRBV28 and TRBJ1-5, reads DVKVTQSSRYLVKRTGEKVFLECVQDMDHENMFWYRQDPGLGLRLIYFSYDVKMKEKGDIPEGYSVSREKKERFSLILESASTNQTSMYLCASSYNERRRIGQPQHFGDGTRLSIL.